The rows below give T cell receptor beta chains drawn from one sample of a study of response to subunit inactivated influenza vaccine. TCRdb ran MiXCR on the RT-PCR reads and lists one entry per CDR3 protein. The repertoire holds 500,000 to 600,000 distinct CDR3 sequences, with around 8% as singletons. This specimen was PBMCs from blood, taken approximately 25 months after vaccination. Every receptor here comes from a man in his fifties or sixties who received an inactivated influenza vaccine. The CDR3 runs from the conserved cysteine through the conserved F or W. A D gene is named only where the DNA matches it firmly. Expanded clones are given a class, and other clones once, few, many or no size at all.

v_gene: TRBV6-2/TRBV6-3
d_gene: -
j_gene: TRBJ1-1
abundance: -
CDR3aa: CASTLTGLGTEAFF
CDR3nt: TGTGCCAGCACTTTAACGGGGTTGGGAACTGAAGCTTTCTTT

v_gene: TRBV11-2
d_gene: TRBD1
j_gene: TRBJ2-3
abundance: few
CDR3aa: CARSSIGGTGGRDTQYF
CDR3nt: TGTGCCCGCAGCTCCATCGGCGGGACAGGGGGGCGAGATACGCAGTATTTT

v_gene: TRBV6-5
d_gene: -
j_gene: TRBJ2-7
abundance: -
CDR3aa: CASSYPRGVVYEQYF
CDR3nt: TGTGCCAGCAGTTACCCCAGGGGGGTGGTTTACGAGCAGTACTTC

v_gene: TRBV4-3
d_gene: -
j_gene: TRBJ2-3
abundance: -
CDR3aa: CASSQGVTGVADTQYF
CDR3nt: TGCGCCAGCAGCCAAGGGGTTACGGGAGTGGCAGATACGCAGTATTTT

v_gene: TRBV28
d_gene: -
j_gene: TRBJ2-1
abundance: many
CDR3aa: CASSSSGGAGVYNEQFF
CDR3nt: -

v_gene: TRBV12-3/TRBV12-4
d_gene: TRBD1
j_gene: TRBJ1-5
abundance: -
CDR3aa: CASSTGQGRLPQHF
CDR3nt: TGTGCCAGCAGTACAGGACAGGGGCGTCTGCCCCAGCATTTT

v_gene: TRBV5-1
d_gene: -
j_gene: TRBJ1-1
abundance: -
CDR3aa: CASNKLTNTEAFF
CDR3nt: TGCGCCAGCAACAAGCTCACGAACACTGAAGCTTTCTTT

v_gene: TRBV15
d_gene: -
j_gene: TRBJ2-1
abundance: few
CDR3aa: CATSASRGPGNEQFF
CDR3nt: TGTGCCACCAGCGCGTCTCGGGGACCGGGCAATGAGCAGTTCTTC

v_gene: TRBV5-1
d_gene: -
j_gene: TRBJ1-1
abundance: many
CDR3aa: CASSLNRVYTEAFF
CDR3nt: TGCGCCAGCAGCTTGAATCGGGTTTACACTGAAGCTTTCTTT

v_gene: TRBV25-1
d_gene: -
j_gene: TRBJ2-7
abundance: many
CDR3aa: CASRPQASYEQYF
CDR3nt: TGTGCCAGCAGGCCACAGGCCTCCTACGAGCAGTACTTC

v_gene: TRBV5-1
d_gene: TRBD2
j_gene: TRBJ2-7
abundance: -
CDR3aa: CASSWGLAGSSSYEQYF
CDR3nt: TGCGCCAGCAGCTGGGGACTAGCGGGAAGCAGCTCCTACGAGCAGTACTTC

v_gene: TRBV18
d_gene: -
j_gene: TRBJ1-2
abundance: few
CDR3aa: CASSPNPIRNYGYTF
CDR3nt: TGTGCCAGCTCACCAAACCCGATACGGAACTATGGCTACACCTTC

v_gene: TRBV27
d_gene: TRBD1
j_gene: TRBJ2-3
abundance: many
CDR3aa: CASNPGDRMSTDTQYF
CDR3nt: TGTGCCAGCAACCCGGGGGACAGGATGAGCACAGATACGCAGTATTTT

v_gene: TRBV5-1
d_gene: TRBD1
j_gene: TRBJ2-7
abundance: many
CDR3aa: CASSGGQGFEQYF
CDR3nt: TGCGCCAGCAGCGGTGGACAGGGTTTCGAGCAGTACTTC

v_gene: TRBV5-1
d_gene: -
j_gene: TRBJ1-2
abundance: many
CDR3aa: CASSSGTSYDGYTF
CDR3nt: TGCGCCAGCAGCTCGGGGACAAGCTATGATGGCTACACCTTC

v_gene: TRBV7-9
d_gene: -
j_gene: TRBJ1-2
abundance: many
CDR3aa: CASSRSPELAYPRYTF
CDR3nt: TGTGCCAGCAGCCGATCCCCGGAGTTAGCCTACCCTCGCTACACCTTC

v_gene: TRBV12-3/TRBV12-4
d_gene: TRBD1
j_gene: TRBJ2-7
abundance: -
CDR3aa: CASRRDSHLEQYF
CDR3nt: TGTGCCAGCAGACGGGACAGTCACCTCGAGCAGTACTTC

v_gene: TRBV4-2
d_gene: TRBD2
j_gene: TRBJ2-7
abundance: many
CDR3aa: CASSQDLSSGALSYEQYF
CDR3nt: TGTGCCAGCAGCCAAGATCTGTCTAGCGGGGCCCTCTCCTACGAGCAGTACTTC

v_gene: TRBV28
d_gene: -
j_gene: TRBJ1-1
abundance: many
CDR3aa: CASGPSLDVNTEAFF
CDR3nt: TGTGCCAGCGGACCCTCGTTGGATGTGAACACTGAAGCTTTCTTT

v_gene: TRBV6-2/TRBV6-3
d_gene: TRBD1
j_gene: TRBJ1-5
abundance: few
CDR3aa: CASSYSGQGQQPQHF
CDR3nt: TGTGCCAGCAGTTACTCGGGACAGGGCCAACAGCCCCAGCATTTT

v_gene: TRBV4-2
d_gene: TRBD1
j_gene: TRBJ1-1
abundance: few
CDR3aa: CASSQDLWTGHTEAFF
CDR3nt: TGTGCCAGCAGCCAAGATCTCTGGACAGGGCACACTGAAGCTTTCTTT

v_gene: TRBV5-1
d_gene: -
j_gene: TRBJ2-3
abundance: -
CDR3aa: CASSPTEGKDTQYF
CDR3nt: TGCGCCAGCAGCCCGACAGAGGGCAAAGATACGCAGTATTTT

v_gene: TRBV2
d_gene: -
j_gene: TRBJ2-4
abundance: many
CDR3aa: CASSARGGNNIQYF
CDR3nt: TGTGCCAGCAGTGCTCGGGGCGGAAATAACATTCAGTACTTC

v_gene: TRBV20-1
d_gene: -
j_gene: TRBJ1-6
abundance: few
CDR3aa: CSASLRGARMPLHF
CDR3nt: TGCAGTGCTAGCCTTAGGGGGGCCAGAATGCCCCTCCACTTT

v_gene: TRBV7-2
d_gene: -
j_gene: TRBJ2-7
abundance: -
CDR3aa: CASSLARPTYEQYF
CDR3nt: TGTGCCAGCAGCTTAGCCCGGCCCACCTACGAGCAGTACTTC

v_gene: TRBV5-1
d_gene: TRBD1
j_gene: TRBJ2-5
abundance: -
CDR3aa: CASSAGDRAGETQYF
CDR3nt: TGCGCCAGCAGCGCAGGGGACAGGGCCGGTGAGACCCAGTACTTC

v_gene: TRBV20-1
d_gene: TRBD1
j_gene: TRBJ2-7
abundance: few
CDR3aa: CSASDDRGDEQYF
CDR3nt: TGCAGTGCTTCTGACGACAGGGGAGACGAGCAGTACTTC

v_gene: TRBV20-1
d_gene: -
j_gene: TRBJ2-5
abundance: -
CDR3aa: CSAASGAETQYF
CDR3nt: TGCAGTGCCGCTTCGGGTGCAGAGACCCAGTACTTC

v_gene: TRBV4-3
d_gene: TRBD1
j_gene: TRBJ1-4
abundance: many
CDR3aa: CASSQDYRDRGEKLFF
CDR3nt: TGCGCCAGCAGCCAAGATTACCGGGACAGGGGCGAAAAACTGTTTTTT

v_gene: TRBV6-6
d_gene: TRBD1
j_gene: TRBJ2-3
abundance: few
CDR3aa: CASQGTETDTQYF
CDR3nt: TGTGCCAGCCAGGGGACAGAGACGGATACGCAGTATTTT

v_gene: TRBV4-2
d_gene: -
j_gene: TRBJ1-5
abundance: many
CDR3aa: CASSQDGGYNQPQHF
CDR3nt: TGTGCCAGCAGCCAAGATGGAGGGTACAATCAGCCCCAGCATTTT

v_gene: TRBV6-2/TRBV6-3
d_gene: -
j_gene: TRBJ2-7
abundance: -
CDR3aa: CASSTWDSGFSYEQYF
CDR3nt: TGTGCCAGCAGTACCTGGGATAGCGGTTTCTCCTACGAGCAGTACTTC

v_gene: TRBV5-1
d_gene: TRBD1
j_gene: TRBJ2-5
abundance: many
CDR3aa: CASSFHTGEKETQYF
CDR3nt: TGCGCCAGCAGCTTTCATACAGGGGAAAAAGAGACCCAGTACTTC

v_gene: TRBV2
d_gene: -
j_gene: TRBJ2-1
abundance: few
CDR3aa: CASSDYGSSYNEQFF
CDR3nt: TGTGCCAGCAGTGATTACGGGAGCTCCTACAATGAGCAGTTCTTC

v_gene: TRBV29-1
d_gene: TRBD2
j_gene: TRBJ2-1
abundance: few
CDR3aa: CSVCSGNNNEQFF
CDR3nt: TGCAGCGTCTGTAGCGGGAATAACAATGAGCAGTTCTTC